The 29 T cell receptor beta chains in this list originate from one sample, sequenced in a study of human T cells and chemical hapten exposure. TCRdb re-called the RACE reads through MiXCR, storing one row per CDR3 protein. Among some 31,000 distinct CDR3 sequences listed, roughly 5% were seen once. Time point of the sample: healthy volunteer bleed at 6 weeks. Unfractionated whole blood yielded the extracted total RNA. Sequencing was performed on whole blood. The receptors stem from a human donor in good health. Some clones in this sample may be carry-over from other donors' samples.

This clonotype was seen only a few times. The chain recombines TRBV18 with TRBJ1-6; D might be TRBD1 (6 bases). Germline-derived CDR1 and CDR2 are KGHSH and LQKENI. The V end lost 4 bases, the J end lost 5 bases, and 15 bases lay between the germline ends. CDR3 length: 16 amino acids. CDR3 in DNA: TGTGCCAGCTCACAATCAGGGGTGGTGGATAATTCACCCCTCCACTTT. It specifies CASSQSGVVDNSPLHF. Combining the CDR3 with reference TRBV18 and TRBJ1-6 gives the whole variable domain NAGVMQNPRHLVRRRGQEARLRCSPMKGHSHVYWYRQLPEEGLKFMVYLQKENIIDESGMPKERFSAEFPKEGPSILRIQQVVRGDSAAYFCASSQSGVVDNSPLHFGNGTRLTVT.

This clonotype was seen repeatedly, ten times or more. The DNA of the CDR3 is TGTGCCAGCAGTTCCTACGGCCGCGACAGGAAAGCAGGAGCTTTCTTT. Translation: CASSSYGRDRKAGAFF. The V gene is TRBV12-3 or TRBV12-4, the J gene TRBJ1-1; tentative D call: TRBD1 (6 bases). There are 16 residues in the CDR3. V dropped 4 bases and J dropped 10 bases, with 25 bases sitting between them.

This clonotype was detected ten times or more. This chain connects TRBV28 to TRBJ2-3, with D unclear. Germline V gene sequence: CDR1 MDHEN, CDR2 SYDVKM. The CDR3 runs 15 residues. V was cut by 3 bases and J by 0 bases, with 10 bases left in between. The chain's CDR3 is CASSFGGLSTDTQYF. The CDR3 nucleotides are TGTGCCAGCAGTTTCGGTGGGCTAAGCACAGATACGCAGTATTTT.

V is TRBV5-1 and J is TRBJ2-3; 8 bases align to TRBD2. Germline assignment: CDR1 SGHRS and CDR2 YFSETQ. The CDR3 loop spans 15 amino acids. The trim removed 2 bases at V and 5 bases at J, leaving 7 bases unmatched. DNA of the CDR3: TGCGCCAGCAGCTTAGCGGGAGTGGGAGTAGATACGCAGTATTTT. Its translation: CASSLAGVGVDTQYF. The whole variable domain, filled in from reference TRBV5-1 and TRBJ2-3, reads KAGVTQTPRYLIKTRGQQVTLSCSPISGHRSVSWYQQTPGQGLQFLFEYFSETQRNKGNFPGRFSGRQFSNSRSEMNVSTLELGDSALYLCASSLAGVGVDTQYFGPGTRLTVL.

This clonotype was seen more than once but under ten times. The chain uses TRBV5-1 and TRBJ2-1, with 8 bases that match TRBD1. The CDR3 contains 15 residues. Germline trimming cut 1 base from V and 2 bases from J; bases unmatched to any gene: 2. Germline values: CDR1 SGHRS, CDR2 YFSETQ. The CDR3 loop reads CASSLMTGAYNEQFF. The CDR3 nucleotides read TGCGCCAGCAGCTTGATGACAGGGGCCTACAATGAGCAGTTCTTC.

In this sample, this clonotype turned up a few times. The genes are TRBV20-1 and TRBJ2-5, with a possible D match to TRBD1 (6 bases). Germline V gives CDR1 DFQATT, CDR2 SNEGSKA (reference sequence). The V gene lost 0 bases and the J gene lost 1 base, with 15 bases spanning the gap. The CDR3 loop spans 16 amino acids. The CDR3 bases are TGCAGTGCTAGAGATCTTATACGCAGGGGCCAAGAGACCCAGTACTTC. Translating it yields CSARDLIRRGQETQYF.

Ten or more counts support this clonotype. This chain connects TRBV12-5 to TRBJ1-1; the match to TRBD1 covers 11 bases. The CDR3 contains 15 residues. Germline V gene lookup returns CDR1 LGHNT and CDR2 FRNRAP. The ends lost 4 bases at V and 3 bases at J; junction bases unmatched: 4. The CDR3 nucleotides are TGTGCTAGTGGTTCAGGGACAGGGGGTTACACTGAAGCTTTCTTT. Protein sequence: CASGSGTGGYTEAFF.

This clonotype occurred many times. The gene calls are TRBV27 and TRBJ1-1; the D gene is possibly TRBD1 (5 bases). Looked up from germline, CDR1 is MNHEY and CDR2 is SMNVEV (reference sequence). There are 16 residues in the CDR3. The V gene lost 0 bases and the J gene lost 0 bases, with 11 bases spanning the gap. CDR3 bases: TGTGCCAGCAGTTTATCAGGGGCCAGCATGAACACTGAAGCTTTCTTT. Protein sequence: CASSLSGASMNTEAFF.

This clonotype was found many times. The J gene is TRBJ2-1, the V gene TRBV12-3 or TRBV12-4; the D is unclear. This CDR3 has 15 amino acids. The germline V and J ends were trimmed by 7 bases and 2 bases, with 15 bases remaining between them. The CDR3: CASNPSVSTYNEQFF. In nucleotides, the CDR3 is TGTGCCAGCAATCCCAGCGTGAGCACCTACAATGAGCAGTTCTTC.

This CDR3 is CSAGASQGRPQHF. The DNA for the CDR3 is TGCAGTGCTGGGGCCTCTCAAGGTCGGCCCCAGCATTTT. The chain combines TRBV20-1 with TRBJ1-5; weak D call: TRBD1 (5 bases). The CDR3 contains 13 residues. Deletions cut 5 bases from V and 9 bases from J, with 17 bases between. The V gene's germline CDR1 is DFQATT and CDR2 SNEGSKA (reference sequence).

This clonotype occurred many times. The chain recombines TRBV6-2 or TRBV6-3 with TRBJ1-6; 7 nucleotides agree with TRBD1. Germline V gene data show CDR1 as MNHEY and CDR2 as SVGEGT. The J segment lost 7 bases and the V segment lost 5 bases, leaving 2 bases of the junction unmatched. The CDR3 is made up of 13 amino acids. The CDR3 loop is CASSDRENSPLHF. Here the CDR3 DNA reads TGTGCCAGCAGTGACAGGGAAAATTCACCCCTCCACTTT.

This clonotype showed up many times. This chain uses TRBV4-1 with TRBJ1-6, with no clear D. The CDR3 contains 16 residues. Germline V gene data show CDR1 as MGHRA and CDR2 as YSYEKL. Trimming removed 0 bases from V and 4 bases from J, with 10 bases in between. DNA for the CDR3: TGCGCCAGCAGCCAAGATGTACAAACTTATAATTCACCCCTCCACTTT. Its translation: CASSQDVQTYNSPLHF.

This clonotype showed up many times. V and J are TRBV15 and TRBJ1-2, with D maybe TRBD1 (5 bases). The CDR3 extends over 15 amino acids. V lost 0 bases, J lost 4 bases, and 12 bases lay in between. Germline CDR1 is LNHNV and CDR2 is YYDKDF (reference sequence). The CDR3 sequence is CATSRDGTAIYGYTF. Here the CDR3 DNA reads TGTGCCACCAGCAGAGACGGGACGGCTATCTATGGCTACACCTTC. Based on the CDR3 plus reference TRBV15 and TRBJ1-2, the full variable domain is DAMVIQNPRYQVTQFGKPVTLSCSQTLNHNVMYWYQQKSSQAPKLLFHYYDKDFNNEADTPDNFQSRRPNTSFCFLDIRSPGLGDTAMYLCATSRDGTAIYGYTFGSGTRLTVV.

This rearrangement joins TRBV3-1 to TRBJ1-2; possibly TRBD1 for D (6 bases). This CDR3 is built from 15 residues. From germline, CDR1 is LGHDT and CDR2 YNNKEL (reference sequence). Trimming stripped 1 base from V and 2 bases from J, with 11 bases between. The CDR3 bases are TGTGCCAGCAGCCAAGCCGAGACAGGCAACTATGGCTACACCTTC. Translating it yields CASSQAETGNYGYTF. The full variable domain, its missing parts supplied by reference TRBV3-1 and TRBJ1-2, is DTAVSQTPKYLVTQMGNDKSIKCEQNLGHDTMYWYKQDSKKFLKIMFSYNNKELIINETVPNRFSPKSPDKAHLNLHINSLELGDSAVYFCASSQAETGNYGYTFGSGTRLTVV.

This clonotype was detected many times. The V and J genes are TRBV20-1 and TRBJ1-2, with a weak D call TRBD1 (6 bases). Germline V gene sequence: CDR1 DFQATT, CDR2 SNEGSKA (reference sequence). Between the trimmed V and J ends, which lost 4 bases and 3 bases, there was a span of 9 bases. The CDR3 sequence is 12 residues long. The CDR3 protein is CSANRQDYGYTF. Written as DNA, the CDR3 is TGCAGTGCTAACAGACAGGACTATGGCTACACCTTC.

This clonotype has at least ten counts. For the CDR3, the DNA is TGTGCCACCAGTGGTCTAGACAGCTACAATGAGCAGTTCTTC. Translation: CATSGLDSYNEQFF. The gene calls are TRBV24-1 and TRBJ2-1, with a weak D call TRBD1 (5 bases). The CDR3 extends over 14 amino acids. The V gene lost 5 bases and the J gene lost 3 bases, with 10 bases spanning the gap. The germline CDR1 and CDR2 sequences are KGHDR and SFDVKD.

In this sample, this clonotype turned up many times. The rearrangement links TRBV10-3 to TRBJ1-3; 7 bases align to TRBD1. The CDR3 sequence is 14 residues long. Germline lookup yields CDR1 ENHRY and CDR2 SYGVKD. J was trimmed by 1 base and V by 7 bases; bases with no gene match: 4. CDR3 in amino acids: CAIMGTDSGNTIYF. CDR3 nucleotides: TGTGCCATCATGGGGACAGATTCTGGAAACACCATATATTTT.

This clonotype was seen many times. V and J are TRBV12-5 and TRBJ1-4; TRBD1 matches 7 bases. CDR3 length equals 14 residues. V shed 6 bases, J shed 3 bases, and the junction held 4 bases outside the gene matches. In germline, CDR1 is LGHNT, CDR2 FRNRAP. CDR3 sequence reads: CASGPGTANEKLFF. CDR3 coding DNA: TGTGCTAGTGGCCCCGGGACAGCTAATGAAAAACTGTTTTTT.

This clonotype was found many times. V gene TRBV7-2 combines with J gene TRBJ1-5, with D unclear. The CDR3 length is 16 residues. CDR1 and CDR2 (germline): SGHTA, FQGNSA. V gave up 1 base and J gave up 11 bases, with 21 bases separating them. DNA for the CDR3: TGTGCCAGCAGCTTAGTGCCGGGCTCTCGTTCGTCGGCCCAGCATTTT. Residues: CASSLVPGSRSSAQHF. The variable domain in full, completed from reference TRBV7-2 and TRBJ1-5, reads GAGVSQSPSNKVTEKGKDVELRCDPISGHTALYWYRQSLGQGLEFLIYFQGNSAPDKSGLPSDRFSAERTGGSVSTLTIQRTQQEDSAVYLCASSLVPGSRSSAQHFGDGTRLSIL.

The table lists this clonotype with many counts. The chain carries TRBV20-1 and TRBJ2-1, with a possible D match to TRBD2 (6 bases). The CDR3 loop spans 14 amino acids. Germline assignment: CDR1 DFQATT and CDR2 SNEGSKA (reference sequence). Trimming shortened V by 6 bases and J by 6 bases, and 18 bases separated the two germline ends. The CDR3 region is CSASGLTNTNEQFF. The CDR3 DNA reads TGCAGTGCCTCGGGACTGACGAATACCAATGAGCAGTTCTTC.

In its sample, this clonotype ranks as medium-sized. The chain uses TRBV12-3 or TRBV12-4 and TRBJ2-3, with 7 bases that match TRBD2. The V segment lost 7 bases and the J segment 3 bases; nucleotides outside the gene matches: 16. The CDR3 has 17 amino acids. The CDR3 loop is CASNGFTGGFGTDTQYF. CDR3 nucleotides: TGTGCCAGCAATGGGTTCACGGGGGGATTCGGGACAGATACGCAGTATTTT.

This clonotype was counted ten times or more. The V and J genes are TRBV7-9 and TRBJ2-3; D remains ambiguous. This CDR3 contains 14 residues. Trimming cost V 3 bases and J 5 bases, with 12 bases left between them. CDR1 is SEHNR, CDR2 FQNEAQ, per germline (reference sequence). In nucleotides, the CDR3 is TGTGCCAGCAGCTTTCCCCCCACGCGAGATACGCAGTATTTT. It is translated as CASSFPPTRDTQYF.

This chain uses TRBV18 with TRBJ1-1; a possible D gene is TRBD1 (6 bases). V lost 4 bases and J lost 5, with 20 bases in between. CDR1 and CDR2 (germline): KGHSH, LQKENI. CDR3 length: 16 amino acids. CDR3 DNA: TGTGCCAGCTCACAGAGACAGGCGCGTGATGGTACTGAAGCTTTCTTT. It encodes CASSQRQARDGTEAFF. The full variable domain, rest sourced from reference TRBV18 and TRBJ1-1, is NAGVMQNPRHLVRRRGQEARLRCSPMKGHSHVYWYRQLPEEGLKFMVYLQKENIIDESGMPKERFSAEFPKEGPSILRIQQVVRGDSAAYFCASSQRQARDGTEAFFGQGTRLTVV.

This clonotype was detected only a few times. This chain joins TRBV10-3 and TRBJ1-2; D is unclear. Germline CDR1 reads ENHRY; CDR2 reads SYGVKD. The germline V and J ends were trimmed by 5 bases and 2 bases, with 12 bases remaining between them. This CDR3 comprises 14 residues. CDR3 coding DNA: TGTGCCATCAGTAAGAACGGAATCAACTATGGCTACACCTTC. Translated, it gives CAISKNGINYGYTF.

This clonotype was recorded many times. The chain uses TRBV24-1 and TRBJ2-7; maybe TRBD1 (5 bases). Trimming cost V 2 bases and J 0 bases, with 16 bases left between them. From germline, CDR1 is KGHDR and CDR2 SFDVKD. This CDR3 spans 17 amino acids. The CDR3 reads CATSDWAEDTSSYEQYF. In DNA, the CDR3 is TGTGCCACCAGTGATTGGGCCGAGGACACGAGCTCCTACGAGCAGTACTTC.

This clonotype was observed a handful of times. This chain joins TRBV29-1 and TRBJ2-2, with 10 bases aligning to TRBD2. The CDR3 has 14 amino acids. In germline, CDR1 is SQVTM, CDR2 ANQGSEA. V trimming: 5 bases; J trimming: 3 bases; junction bases outside the gene matches: 3. CDR3 DNA: TGCAGCGTTAGCGGGAGGGCCGACACCGGGGAGCTGTTTTTT. It specifies CSVSGRADTGELFF.

CDR3 sequence (DNA): TGTGCCAGCAGCTTAGGCCTTGGGGGGCCTGGAAACACCATATATTTT. This sequence encodes CASSLGLGGPGNTIYF. The chain joins TRBV13 to TRBJ1-3, with D perhaps TRBD1 (6 bases). The CDR3 extends over 16 amino acids. Trimming shortened V by 0 bases and J by 2 bases, and 11 bases separated the two germline ends. In germline, CDR1 is PRHDT, CDR2 FYEKMQ (reference sequence).

This clonotype came up many times. V gene TRBV12-3 or TRBV12-4 combines with J gene TRBJ2-3, with a weak D call TRBD2 (7 bases). The CDR3 length is 16 residues. Deletions cut 4 bases from V and 4 bases from J, with 18 bases between. CDR3 amino acids: CASSWLGGGVADTQYF. CDR3 DNA: TGTGCCAGCAGTTGGCTAGGAGGGGGGGTAGCAGATACGCAGTATTTT.

This clonotype was seen ten or more times. The chain combines TRBV5-1 with TRBJ2-7; D remains unclear. The CDR3 is 15 residues long. The V end was cut by 0 bases, the J end by 1 base, with 11 bases between. Germline loops: CDR1 SGHRS, CDR2 YFSETQ. The CDR3 DNA follows: TGCGCCAGCAGCTTGGTTGGGGTAACTTCCTACGAGCAGTACTTC. This translates into CASSLVGVTSYEQYF.